Listed here are 10 T cell receptor beta chains from one sample, sequenced in a study of blood T cell repertoires in COVID-19. The repertoire was sequenced with immunoSEQ multiplex PCR; TCRdb's copy has only in-frame clones and lacks some. This table has about 280,000 clones, approximately 86% appearing once. The sequenced material came from peripheral blood. These TCRs come from a man aged 35 to 55 with active or convalescent COVID-19.

Written as DNA, the CDR3 is TGTGCCAGCAGCCGTAGTTGGTGGGCCAATGAAAAACTGTTTTTT. Translation gives CASSRSWWANEKLFF. The gene calls are TRBV9 and TRBJ1-4; D gene unclear. Germline V lookup: CDR1 SGDLS, CDR2 YYNGEE. V shed 4 bases and J shed 5 bases, with 15 bases lying between them. CDR3 size: 15 residues.

The rearrangement joins TRBV30 to TRBJ1-1; weak D call: TRBD1 (5 bases). V gave up 1 base and J gave up 1 base, with 10 bases separating them. The CDR3 is 14 residues long. The V gene's germline CDR1 is GTSNPN and CDR2 SVGIG (reference sequence). The CDR3 is CAWSAFRENTEAFF. CDR3 sequence (DNA): TGTGCCTGGAGTGCCTTCAGGGAGAACACTGAAGCTTTCTTT.

V is TRBV10-1 and J is TRBJ2-5; 10 nucleotides line up with TRBD2. There are 14 residues in the CDR3. V trimming: 3 bases; J trimming: 4 bases; junction bases outside the gene matches: 2. The germline gives CDR1 WNHNN, CDR2 SYGVQD (reference sequence). The CDR3 sequence is CASSDRLAGETQYF. The CDR3 DNA sequence: TGCGCCAGCAGTGACCGACTAGCGGGAGAGACCCAGTACTTC.

This sequence joins TRBV11-3 and TRBJ2-1; TRBD1 matches 8 bases. Germline V gene data show CDR1 as SGHNT and CDR2 as YENEEA. The CDR3 loop spans 15 amino acids. V lost 5 bases to trimming and J lost 9 bases; unmatched junction nucleotides: 12. The CDR3 DNA reads TGTGCCAGCAGCGCCCGCCGGGACAGGTCGGGTGAGCAGTTCTTC. Translated: CASSARRDRSGEQFF.

This clone was seen a single time. The chain combines TRBV9 with TRBJ2-2; D is ambiguous. The CDR3 is made up of 13 amino acids. Per germline, CDR1 SGDLS and CDR2 YYNGEE. V lost 2 bases to trimming and J lost 6 bases, with 8 bases between them. The CDR3 bases are TGTGCCAGCAGCGTCGCGGTCGCCGGGGAGCTGTTTTTT. Translated: CASSVAVAGELFF. Supplemented by reference TRBV9 and TRBJ2-2, the full variable domain reads DSGVTQTPKHLITATGQRVTLRCSPRSGDLSVYWYQQSLDQGLQFLIQYYNGEERAKGNILERFSAQQFPDLHSELNLSSLELGDSALYFCASSVAVAGELFFGEGSRLTVL.

The sample holds one count of this clone. J is TRBJ2-5 and V is TRBV30; D unresolved. CDR1 GTSNPN and CDR2 SVGIG come from the germline V gene (reference sequence). The CDR3 spans 13 residues. Trimming took off 3 bases at V and 5 bases at J, with 13 bases between the two ends. CDR3 region: CAWSVSFYETQYF. CDR3 in DNA: TGTGCCTGGAGCGTTTCGTTCTACGAGACCCAGTACTTC.

The gene calls are TRBV11-2 and TRBJ2-5; the match to TRBD2 covers 10 bases. Germline CDR1 and CDR2: SGHAT and FQNNGV. The CDR3 contains 15 residues. The ends lost 3 bases at V and 1 base at J; junction bases unmatched: 2. CDR3 loop: CASSFTSGTQETQYF. The CDR3 nucleotides read TGTGCCAGCAGCTTTACTAGCGGGACCCAAGAGACCCAGTACTTC.

The rearrangement links TRBV24-1 to TRBJ2-2; the D gene is possibly TRBD2 (6 bases). Germline values: CDR1 KGHDR, CDR2 SFDVKD. The V gene lost 3 bases and the J gene lost 9 bases, with 10 bases spanning the gap. The CDR3 is 13 residues long. The CDR3 protein is CATSDQAGWELFF. The CDR3 nucleotides are TGTGCCACCAGTGATCAGGCGGGGTGGGAGCTGTTTTTT.

This chain links TRBV2 with TRBJ1-1; possible D gene TRBD1, 5 bases. Trimming took 4 bases from V and 5 from J, leaving 11 bases between them. This CDR3 has 13 residues. Per the germline V gene, CDR1 is SNHLY and CDR2 is FYNNEI. The CDR3 region is CASSVWGATEAFF. For the CDR3, the DNA is TGTGCCAGCAGTGTTTGGGGCGCGACTGAAGCTTTCTTT. Supplemented by reference TRBV2 and TRBJ1-1, the full variable domain reads EPEVTQTPSHQVTQMGQEVILRCVPISNHLYFYWYRQILGQKVEFLVSFYNNEISEKSEIFDDQFSVERPDGSNFTLKIRSTKLEDSAMYFCASSVWGATEAFFGQGTRLTVV.

Regarding this clone: Other DNA sequences in this sample translate to the same CDR3. J is TRBJ2-7 and V is TRBV5-4; 7 bases match TRBD1. The germline CDR1 and CDR2 sequences are SGHNT and YYREEE (reference sequence). J gave up 1 base and V 0 bases, and 4 bases lay outside the gene matches. This CDR3 has 15 residues. The CDR3 protein is CASSLAGGSSYEQYF. The CDR3 nucleotides are TGTGCCAGCAGCTTGGCAGGGGGTTCGTCCTACGAGCAGTACTTC. The full variable domain, its missing parts supplied by reference TRBV5-4 and TRBJ2-7, is ETGVTQSPTHLIKTRGQQVTLRCSSQSGHNTVSWYQQALGQGPQFIFQYYREEENGRGNFPPRFSGLQFPNYSSELNVNALELDDSALYLCASSLAGGSSYEQYFGPGTRLTVT.